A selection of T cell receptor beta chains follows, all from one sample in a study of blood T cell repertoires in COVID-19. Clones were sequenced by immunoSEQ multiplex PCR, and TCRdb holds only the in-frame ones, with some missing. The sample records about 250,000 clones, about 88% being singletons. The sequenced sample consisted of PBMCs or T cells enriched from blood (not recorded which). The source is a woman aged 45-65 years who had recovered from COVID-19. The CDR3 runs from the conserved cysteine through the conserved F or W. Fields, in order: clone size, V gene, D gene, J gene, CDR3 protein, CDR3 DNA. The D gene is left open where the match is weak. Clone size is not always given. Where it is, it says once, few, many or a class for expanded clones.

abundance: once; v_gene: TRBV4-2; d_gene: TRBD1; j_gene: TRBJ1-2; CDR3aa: CASTSTGLYGYTF; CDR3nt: TGTGCCAGCACCTCGACAGGGCTCTATGGCTACACCTTC
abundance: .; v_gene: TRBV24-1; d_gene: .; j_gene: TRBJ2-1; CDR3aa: CATSDFSRQGKQFF; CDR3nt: TGTGCCACCAGTGATTTTAGTAGGCAGGGCAAGCAGTTCTTC
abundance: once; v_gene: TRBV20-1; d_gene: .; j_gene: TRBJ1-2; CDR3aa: CSATRGGYTF; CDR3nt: TGCAGTGCTACAAGGGGCGGCTACACCTTC
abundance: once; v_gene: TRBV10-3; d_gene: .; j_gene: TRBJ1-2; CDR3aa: CAIREDTKQGYTF; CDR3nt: TGTGCCATCAGAGAGGACACCAAGCAGGGCTACACCTTC
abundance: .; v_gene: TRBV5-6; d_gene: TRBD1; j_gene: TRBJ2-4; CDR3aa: CASSTPGQGAKNIQYF; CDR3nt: TGTGCCAGCAGCACCCCGGGACAGGGAGCCAAAAACATTCAGTACTTC
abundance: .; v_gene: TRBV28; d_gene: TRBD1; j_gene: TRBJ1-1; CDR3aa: CASSLGQAPTEAFF; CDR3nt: TGTGCCAGCAGTTTGGGACAGGCCCCCACTGAAGCTTTCTTT
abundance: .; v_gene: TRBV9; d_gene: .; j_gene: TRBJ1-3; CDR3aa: CASSPGDSGNTIYF; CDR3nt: TGTGCCAGCAGCCCCGGGGATTCTGGAAACACCATATATTTT
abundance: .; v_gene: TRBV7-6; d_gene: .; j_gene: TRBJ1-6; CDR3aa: CASSFSRGLNSPLHF; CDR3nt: TGTGCCAGCAGCTTTTCTAGGGGCCTAAATTCACCCCTCCACTTT
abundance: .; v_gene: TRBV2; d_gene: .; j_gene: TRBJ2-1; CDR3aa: CASLTLPGAGGSYNEQFF; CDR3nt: TGTGCCAGCCTAACCCTCCCGGGGGCAGGGGGCTCCTACAATGAGCAGTTCTTC
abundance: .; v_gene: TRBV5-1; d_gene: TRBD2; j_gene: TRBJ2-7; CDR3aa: CASSPKPGTSGEQYF; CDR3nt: TGCGCCAGCAGCCCAAAACCCGGGACTAGCGGCGAGCAGTACTTC
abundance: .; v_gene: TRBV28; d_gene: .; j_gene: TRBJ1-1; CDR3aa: CASSLYNFPGENSEAFF; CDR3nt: TGTGCCAGCAGTTTATATAATTTTCCGGGGGAGAACTCTGAAGCTTTCTTT